This entry is about one T cell receptor beta chain. This sample stems from a study of pediatric ulcerative colitis. Produced via immunoSEQ multiplex PCR; TCRdb's table is partial and in-frame only. The sample holds around 13,000 clones; roughly 80% are singletons and the top ten take approximately 4.2%. The rectum was sampled with one to two pinch biopsies at colonoscopy. This CDR3 region has 16 residues. Deletions cut 0 bases from V and 1 base from J, with 11 bases between. Looked up from germline, CDR1 is SGHRS and CDR2 is YFSETQ. The chain employs TRBV5-1 and TRBJ1-3; D gene ambiguous. This TCR came from a boy aged 10-17 years who was a control in a study of pediatric ulcerative colitis. Sequencing input: gut tissue. This CDR3 reads CASSLDGLGSGNTIYF. DNA of the CDR3: TGCGCCAGCAGCTTGGACGGTTTAGGGTCTGGAAACACCATATATTTT. The whole variable domain, filled in from reference TRBV5-1 and TRBJ1-3, reads KAGVTQTPRYLIKTRGQQVTLSCSPISGHRSVSWYQQTPGQGLQFLFEYFSETQRNKGNFPGRFSGRQFSNSRSEMNVSTLELGDSALYLCASSLDGLGSGNTIYFGEGSWLTVV.